This T cell receptor beta chain was obtained from a study of T cells in narcolepsy. Findings and caveats of the study: Autoreactive clonotypes reportedly recurred in blood of same and different patients, not controls.

CDR1 MGHDK and CDR2 SYGVNS come from the germline V gene. The V gene lost 4 bases and the J gene lost 2 bases, with 5 bases spanning the gap. This CDR3 is built from 12 residues. Concerning this clone: Its antigen remains unidentified.

TCRdb's table, derived via immunoSEQ multiplex PCR, lists solely in-frame clones and lacks some. The sample holds tens of thousands of clones, around 90% seen once. The chain carries TRBV25-1 and TRBJ1-2; D unclear. Sequenced sample: CD45RA- memory CD4+ T cells from PBMCs. The source of this sequence is a human donor with narcolepsy. CDR3 sequence reads: CASSVGNYGYTF. CDR3 nucleotides: TGTGCCAGCAGTGTGGGGAACTATGGCTACACCTTC.